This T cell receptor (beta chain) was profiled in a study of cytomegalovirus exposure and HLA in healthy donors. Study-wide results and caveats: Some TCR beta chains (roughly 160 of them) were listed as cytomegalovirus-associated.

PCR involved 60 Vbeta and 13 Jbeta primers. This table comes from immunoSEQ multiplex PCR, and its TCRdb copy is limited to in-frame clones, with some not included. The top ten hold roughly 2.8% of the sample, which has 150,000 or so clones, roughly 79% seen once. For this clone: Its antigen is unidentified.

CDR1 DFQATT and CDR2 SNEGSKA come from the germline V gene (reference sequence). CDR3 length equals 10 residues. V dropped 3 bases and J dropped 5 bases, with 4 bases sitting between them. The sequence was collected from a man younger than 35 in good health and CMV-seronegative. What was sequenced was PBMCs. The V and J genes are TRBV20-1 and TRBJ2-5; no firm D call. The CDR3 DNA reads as TGCAGTGCTAGCGGGGAGACCCAGTACTTC. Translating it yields CSASGETQYF.